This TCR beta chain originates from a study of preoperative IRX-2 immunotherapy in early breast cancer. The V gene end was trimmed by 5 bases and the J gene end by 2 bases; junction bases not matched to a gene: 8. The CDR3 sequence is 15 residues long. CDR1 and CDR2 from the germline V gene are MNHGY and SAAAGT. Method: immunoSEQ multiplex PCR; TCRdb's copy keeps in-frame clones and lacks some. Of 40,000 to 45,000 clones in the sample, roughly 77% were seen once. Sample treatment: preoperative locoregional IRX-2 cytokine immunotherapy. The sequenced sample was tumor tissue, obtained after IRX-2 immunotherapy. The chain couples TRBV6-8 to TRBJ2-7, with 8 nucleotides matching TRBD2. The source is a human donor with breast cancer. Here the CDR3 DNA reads TGTGCCAGCAGTGACGACGGGAGGGTCCCCTACGAGCAGTACTTC. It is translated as CASSDDGRVPYEQYF.